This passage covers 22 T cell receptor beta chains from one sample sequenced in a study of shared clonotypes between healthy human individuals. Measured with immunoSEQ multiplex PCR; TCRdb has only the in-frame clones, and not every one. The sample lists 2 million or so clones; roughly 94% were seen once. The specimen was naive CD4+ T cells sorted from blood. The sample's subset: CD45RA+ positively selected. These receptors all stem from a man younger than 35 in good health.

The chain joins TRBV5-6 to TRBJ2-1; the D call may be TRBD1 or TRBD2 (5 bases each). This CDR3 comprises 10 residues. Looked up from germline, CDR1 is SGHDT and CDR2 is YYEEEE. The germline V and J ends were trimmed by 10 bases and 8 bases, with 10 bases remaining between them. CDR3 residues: CAGGRDEQFF. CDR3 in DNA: TGTGCCGGAGGCAGGGATGAGCAGTTCTTC.

The CDR3 DNA follows: TGCGCCAGCAGCTTGGCACAGGGCGAGTCACCCCTCCACTTT. It encodes CASSLAQGESPLHF. This chain joins TRBV5-1 and TRBJ1-6, with a weak D call TRBD1 (6 bases). From germline, CDR1 is SGHRS and CDR2 YFSETQ. The CDR3 spans 14 residues. The germline V and J ends were trimmed by 0 bases and 10 bases, with 11 bases remaining between them.

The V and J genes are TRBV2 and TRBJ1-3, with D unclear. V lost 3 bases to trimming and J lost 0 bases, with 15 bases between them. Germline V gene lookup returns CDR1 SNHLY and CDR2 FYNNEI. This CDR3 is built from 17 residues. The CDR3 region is CASSEAGWVVSGNTIYF. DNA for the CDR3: TGTGCCAGCAGTGAGGCTGGTTGGGTGGTCTCTGGAAACACCATATATTTT. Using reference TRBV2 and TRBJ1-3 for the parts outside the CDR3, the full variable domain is EPEVTQTPSHQVTQMGQEVILRCVPISNHLYFYWYRQILGQKVEFLVSFYNNEISEKSEIFDDQFSVERPDGSNFTLKIRSTKLEDSAMYFCASSEAGWVVSGNTIYFGEGSWLTVV.

CDR3 nucleotide sequence: TGTGCCTGGAGAGGGGACCTTGGAAACACCATATATTTT. It translates to CAWRGDLGNTIYF. The chain links TRBV30 to TRBJ1-3, with TRBD1 as a possible D gene (5 bases). V was trimmed by 3 bases and J by 3 bases, leaving 9 bases between them. The germline V gene has CDR1 GTSNPN and CDR2 SVGIG (reference sequence). This CDR3 is 13 amino acids long.

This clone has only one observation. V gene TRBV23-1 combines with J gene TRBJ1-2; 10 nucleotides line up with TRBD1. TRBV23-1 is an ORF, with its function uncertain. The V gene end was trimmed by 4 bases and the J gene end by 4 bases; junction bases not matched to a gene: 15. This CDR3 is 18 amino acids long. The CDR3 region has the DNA TGCGCCAGCAGTCCCCCTCGTGCGGGACAGGGGTTCTCCTATGGCTACACCTTC. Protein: CASSPPRAGQGFSYGYTF.

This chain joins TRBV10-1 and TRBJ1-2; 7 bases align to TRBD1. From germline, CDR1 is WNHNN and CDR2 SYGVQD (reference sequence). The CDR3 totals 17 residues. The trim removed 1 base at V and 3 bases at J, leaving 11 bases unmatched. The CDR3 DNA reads TGCGCCAGCAGTGAGTGGATAGGGACAGCCTTACACTATGGCTACACCTTC. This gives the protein CASSEWIGTALHYGYTF.

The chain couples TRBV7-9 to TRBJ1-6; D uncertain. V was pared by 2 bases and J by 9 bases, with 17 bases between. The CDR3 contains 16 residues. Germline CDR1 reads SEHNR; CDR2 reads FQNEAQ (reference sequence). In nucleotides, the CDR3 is TGTGCCAGCAGCTTACTGGGCGGAGAATACGGTTCACCCCTCCACTTT. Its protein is CASSLLGGEYGSPLHF.

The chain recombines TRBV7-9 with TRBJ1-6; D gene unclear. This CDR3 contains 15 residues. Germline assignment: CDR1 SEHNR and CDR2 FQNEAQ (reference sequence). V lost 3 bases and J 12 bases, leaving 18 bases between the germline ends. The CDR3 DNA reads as TGTGCCAGCAGCTTCTATGGGGTGACCGCCGGACCCCTCCACTTT. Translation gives CASSFYGVTAGPLHF.

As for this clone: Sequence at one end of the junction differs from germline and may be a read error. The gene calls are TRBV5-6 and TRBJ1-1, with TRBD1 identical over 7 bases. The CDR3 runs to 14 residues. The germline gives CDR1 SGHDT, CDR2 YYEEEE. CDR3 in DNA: TGTGCCAGCACCTTGGTTCCAGGGGGCACTGAAGCTTTCTTT. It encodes CASTLVPGGTEAFF.

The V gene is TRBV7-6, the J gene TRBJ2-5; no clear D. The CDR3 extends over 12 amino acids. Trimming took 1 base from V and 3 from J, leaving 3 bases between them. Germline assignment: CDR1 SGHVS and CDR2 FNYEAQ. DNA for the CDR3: TGTGCCAGCAGCTTAGAAAAAGAGACCCAGTACTTC. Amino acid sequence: CASSLEKETQYF. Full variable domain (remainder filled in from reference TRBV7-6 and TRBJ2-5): GAGVSQSPRYKVTKRGQDVALRCDPISGHVSLYWYRQALGQGPEFLTYFNYEAQQDKSGLPNDRFSAERPEGSISTLTIQRTEQRDSAMYRCASSLEKETQYFGPGTRLLVL.

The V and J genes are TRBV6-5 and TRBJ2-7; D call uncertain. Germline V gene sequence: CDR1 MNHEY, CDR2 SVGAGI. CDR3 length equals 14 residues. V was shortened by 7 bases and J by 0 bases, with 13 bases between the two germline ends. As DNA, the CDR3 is TGTGCCAGCATGTTTGACCTTCTCTCCTACGAGCAGTACTTC. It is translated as CASMFDLLSYEQYF.

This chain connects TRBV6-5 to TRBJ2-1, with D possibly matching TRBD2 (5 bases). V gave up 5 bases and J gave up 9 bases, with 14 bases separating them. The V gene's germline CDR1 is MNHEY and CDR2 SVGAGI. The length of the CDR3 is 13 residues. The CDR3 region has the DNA TGTGCCAGCAGTACACCGGGATCAGGTGAGCAGTTCTTC. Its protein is CASSTPGSGEQFF.

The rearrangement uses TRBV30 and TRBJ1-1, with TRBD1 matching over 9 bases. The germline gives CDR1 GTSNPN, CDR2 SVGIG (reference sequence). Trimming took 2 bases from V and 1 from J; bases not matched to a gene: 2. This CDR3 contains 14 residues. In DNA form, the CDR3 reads TGTGCCTGGAGTAAGACAGGGGGGAACACTGAAGCTTTCTTT. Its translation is CAWSKTGGNTEAFF.

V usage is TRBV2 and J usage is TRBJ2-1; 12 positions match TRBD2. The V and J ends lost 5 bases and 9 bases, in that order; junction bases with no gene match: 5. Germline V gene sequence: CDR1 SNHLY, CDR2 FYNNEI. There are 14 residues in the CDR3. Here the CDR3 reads CASSLAGGPGEQFF. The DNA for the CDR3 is TGTGCCAGCAGTCTAGCGGGGGGGCCGGGTGAGCAGTTCTTC.

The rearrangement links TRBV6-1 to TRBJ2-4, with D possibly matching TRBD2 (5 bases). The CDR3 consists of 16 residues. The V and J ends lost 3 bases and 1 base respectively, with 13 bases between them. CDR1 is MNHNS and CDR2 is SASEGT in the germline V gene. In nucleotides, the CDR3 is TGTGCCAGCAGTGAGGAGACGGTAGCGGCCAAAAACATTCAGTACTTC. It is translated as CASSEETVAAKNIQYF.

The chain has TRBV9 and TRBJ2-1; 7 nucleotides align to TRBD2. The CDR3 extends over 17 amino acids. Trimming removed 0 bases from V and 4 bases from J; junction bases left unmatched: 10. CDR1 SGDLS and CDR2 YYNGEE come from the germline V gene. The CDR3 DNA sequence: TGTGCCAGCAGCGTAGACGGTAGAACGGGGGGTTACAATGAGCAGTTCTTC. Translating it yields CASSVDGRTGGYNEQFF.

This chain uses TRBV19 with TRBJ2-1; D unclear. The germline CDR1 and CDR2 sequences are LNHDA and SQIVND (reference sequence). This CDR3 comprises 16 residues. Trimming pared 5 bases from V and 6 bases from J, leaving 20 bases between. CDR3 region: CASSSTGLRWGNEQFF. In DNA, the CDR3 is TGTGCCAGTAGTTCGACGGGCTTACGGTGGGGCAATGAGCAGTTCTTC.

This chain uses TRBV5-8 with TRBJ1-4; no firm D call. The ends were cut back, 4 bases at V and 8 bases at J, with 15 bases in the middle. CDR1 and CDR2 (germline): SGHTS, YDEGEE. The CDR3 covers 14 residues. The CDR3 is CASSHVSYREKLFF. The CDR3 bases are TGTGCCAGCAGCCATGTGTCATATCGCGAAAAACTGTTTTTT. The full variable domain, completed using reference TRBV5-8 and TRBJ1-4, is EAGVTQSPTHLIKTRGQQATLRCSPISGHTSVYWYQQALGLGLQFLLWYDEGEERNRGNFPPRFSGRQFPNYSSELNVNALELEDSALYLCASSHVSYREKLFFGSGTQLSVL.

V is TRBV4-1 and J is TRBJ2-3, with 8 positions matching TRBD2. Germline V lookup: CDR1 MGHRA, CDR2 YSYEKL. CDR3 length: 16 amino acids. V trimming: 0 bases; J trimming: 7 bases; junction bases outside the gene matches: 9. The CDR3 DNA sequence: TGCGCCAGCAGCCAAGAAATGGGCGGGGGGTTTCATACGCAGTATTTT. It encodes CASSQEMGGGFHTQYF.

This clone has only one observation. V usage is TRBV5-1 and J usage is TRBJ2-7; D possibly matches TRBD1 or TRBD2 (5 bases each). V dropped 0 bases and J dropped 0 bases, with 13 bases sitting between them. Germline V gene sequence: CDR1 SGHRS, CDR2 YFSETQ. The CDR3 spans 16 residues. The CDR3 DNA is TGCGCCAGCAGCTTGGTGATGGCAGGGAGCTCCTACGAGCAGTACTTC. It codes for CASSLVMAGSSYEQYF.

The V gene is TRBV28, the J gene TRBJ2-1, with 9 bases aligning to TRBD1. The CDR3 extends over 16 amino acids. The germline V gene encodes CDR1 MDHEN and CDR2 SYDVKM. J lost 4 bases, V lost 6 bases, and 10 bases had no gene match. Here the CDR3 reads CASSASGQGHYNEQFF. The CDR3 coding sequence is TGTGCCAGCAGCGCGTCGGGACAGGGTCATTACAATGAGCAGTTCTTC.

In DNA form, the CDR3 reads TGTGCCATCAGTGAGAGGGGACTAGCGACAGATACGCAGTATTTT. This codes for CAISERGLATDTQYF. The chain uses TRBV10-3 and TRBJ2-3; 10 bases map to TRBD2. Germline CDR1 reads ENHRY; CDR2 reads SYGVKD. The CDR3 extends over 15 amino acids. Trimming removed 2 bases from V and 3 bases from J; junction bases left unmatched: 2.